Below, 23 T cell receptor beta chains from the same sample are listed, as sequenced in a study of shared clonotypes between healthy human individuals. Sequencing used immunoSEQ multiplex PCR; TCRdb keeps in-frame clones, though not all of them. The sample records some 240,000 clones, just over 65% being singletons. Sequences were obtained from memory CD4+ T cells sorted from blood. The subset denotes: CD45RA-negative fraction. These receptors came from a man aged 30-40 years in good health.

This chain uses TRBV25-1 with TRBJ1-1, with D unresolved. The CDR3 has 11 amino acids. Deletions cut 4 bases from V and 8 bases from J, with 8 bases between. The germline V gene encodes CDR1 MGHDK and CDR2 SYGVNS. CDR3 loop: CASSVQAEAFF. In DNA, the CDR3 is TGTGCCAGCAGTGTTCAGGCAGAAGCTTTCTTT.

This clone showed up just a few times. The chain employs TRBV19 and TRBJ2-1; 11 bases match TRBD2. The J segment lost 8 bases and the V segment lost 0 bases, leaving 6 bases of the junction unmatched. CDR3 length equals 16 residues. Germline CDR1 is LNHDA and CDR2 is SQIVND (reference sequence). In DNA, the CDR3 is TGTGCCAGTAGTATAGATTTAACTAGCGGGAGTTATGAGCAGTTCTTC. Its translation: CASSIDLTSGSYEQFF.

This chain connects TRBV5-6 to TRBJ2-2; unclear D gene. This CDR3 region has 15 residues. With 0 bases removed from V and 4 bases from J, the gap between germline ends came to 10 bases. Germline V gene lookup returns CDR1 SGHDT and CDR2 YYEEEE. The CDR3 sequence: CASSLGTAVTGELFF. In DNA, the CDR3 is TGTGCCAGCAGCTTGGGCACGGCTGTCACCGGGGAGCTGTTTTTT.

The genes are TRBV5-1 and TRBJ2-3, with 7 bases matching TRBD1. Germline V gene sequence: CDR1 SGHRS, CDR2 YFSETQ. The V and J ends lost 0 bases and 2 bases, in that order; junction bases with no gene match: 3. This CDR3 spans 15 amino acids. The CDR3 sequence: CASSLEDRYTDTQYF. The CDR3 nucleotides read TGCGCCAGCAGCTTGGAGGACAGGTACACAGATACGCAGTATTTT.

The chain links TRBV7-9 to TRBJ2-6; no definite D call. CDR1 is SEHNR, CDR2 FQNEAQ, per germline (reference sequence). The CDR3 runs 15 residues. Trimming left V 3 bases short and J 0 bases short, with 6 bases between. The DNA of the CDR3 is TGTGCCAGCAGCTTTTACGGCTCTGGGGCCAACGTCCTGACTTTC. Translated: CASSFYGSGANVLTF. The entire variable domain, with the rest obtained from reference TRBV7-9 and TRBJ2-6, is as follows: DTGVSQNPRHKITKRGQNVTFRCDPISEHNRLYWYRQTLGQGPEFLTYFQNEAQLEKSRLLSDRFSAERPKGSFSTLEIQRTEQGDSAMYLCASSFYGSGANVLTFGAGSRLTVL.

V usage is TRBV6-1 and J usage is TRBJ2-1; 15 nucleotides align to TRBD2. The length of the CDR3 is 18 residues. V was clipped by 2 bases and J by 7 bases; unmatched bases: 9. Looked up from germline, CDR1 is MNHNS and CDR2 is SASEGT. The CDR3 nucleotides are TGTGCCAGCAGTGAATATCGGACTAGCGGGAGGGCCATAAATGAGCAGTTCTTC. Encoded protein: CASSEYRTSGRAINEQFF.

The table lists this clone with a few counts. The J gene is TRBJ1-2, the V gene TRBV2, with D tentatively TRBD1 (6 bases). The CDR3 loop spans 14 amino acids. Germline CDR1 is SNHLY and CDR2 is FYNNEI. The V end lost 6 bases, the J end lost 8 bases, and 19 bases lay between the germline ends. The CDR3 bases are TGTGCCAGCAGCTTTGGGGGGGCGCGTCAAGGCTACACCTTC. Residues: CASSFGGARQGYTF.

CDR3 in DNA: TGTGCGGCTGGCTCGGGGGTGAACACCGGGGAGCTGTTTTTT. Translation gives CAAGSGVNTGELFF. The chain combines TRBV19 with TRBJ2-2; maybe TRBD2 (6 bases). CDR3 length equals 14 residues. Germline-derived CDR1 and CDR2 are LNHDA and SQIVND (reference sequence).

This clone has only a few counts. The J gene is TRBJ2-2, the V gene TRBV2; D unclear. The V gene's germline CDR1 is SNHLY and CDR2 FYNNEI. Between the trimmed V and J ends, which lost 4 bases and 1 base, there was a span of 10 bases. CDR3 size: 15 residues. The CDR3 reads CASSAVRVNTGELFF. The CDR3 DNA reads as TGTGCCAGCAGTGCTGTCCGGGTGAACACCGGGGAGCTGTTTTTT.

V usage is TRBV28 and J usage is TRBJ2-1; D not resolved. The CDR3 covers 14 residues. Germline CDR1 is MDHEN and CDR2 is SYDVKM. Trimming removed 7 bases at V and 7 bases at J, with 17 bases between. The CDR3 DNA reads TGTGCCAGCAACCCCCCGGTCGGCCGAAATGAGCAGTTCTTC. Protein product: CASNPPVGRNEQFF.

This clone was picked up a small number of times. The chain recombines TRBV7-8 with TRBJ2-2, with 8 bases lining up with TRBD2. The CDR3 is made up of 16 amino acids. CDR1 is SGHVS and CDR2 is FQNEAQ in the germline V gene. V was pared by 3 bases and J by 6 bases, with 9 bases of the junction left unmatched. The CDR3 protein is CASSLRLGLASGELFF. CDR3 sequence (DNA): TGTGCCAGCAGCTTGCGTCTCGGACTAGCCTCCGGGGAGCTGTTTTTT. Combining the CDR3 with reference TRBV7-8 and TRBJ2-2 gives the whole variable domain GAGVSQSPRYKVAKRGQDVALRCDPISGHVSLFWYQQALGQGPEFLTYFQNEAQLDKSGLPSDRFFAERPEGSVSTLKIQRTQQEDSAVYLCASSLRLGLASGELFFGEGSRLTVL.

DNA of the CDR3: TGCGCCAGCAGCTTGCCCCCCAGGGAGAGGCAAGAGACCCAGTACTTC. Translation gives CASSLPPRERQETQYF. The chain joins TRBV5-1 to TRBJ2-5; D is possibly TRBD1 or TRBD2 (5 bases each). The CDR3 is 16 residues long. V dropped 1 base and J dropped 2 bases, with 15 bases sitting between them. Germline CDR1 SGHRS, CDR2 YFSETQ.

This clone was observed a single time. The chain uses TRBV18 and TRBJ2-3, with D uncertain. Germline CDR1 reads KGHSH; CDR2 reads LQKENI. The V gene lost 2 bases and the J gene lost 6 bases, with 6 bases spanning the gap. The CDR3 is 12 amino acids. This chain's CDR3 is CASSPASDTQYF. In nucleotides, the CDR3 is TGTGCCAGCTCACCAGCCTCGGATACGCAGTATTTT.

This clone was observed a single time. This rearrangement joins TRBV5-4 to TRBJ2-3, with TRBD2 matching 8 bases. This CDR3 has 14 residues. Unmatched junction bases numbered 5, after V lost 6 bases and J lost 2 bases. Looked up from germline, CDR1 is SGHNT and CDR2 is YYREEE (reference sequence). CDR3 amino acids: CASKSGRNTDTQYF. CDR3 nucleotide sequence: TGTGCCAGCAAAAGCGGGAGAAACACAGATACGCAGTATTTT.

This chain uses TRBV27 with TRBJ2-2, with 10 nucleotides matching TRBD2. J lost 6 bases, V lost 3 bases, and 7 bases had no gene match. CDR1 and CDR2 (germline): MNHEY, SMNVEV (reference sequence). This CDR3 is built from 16 residues. Written as DNA, the CDR3 is TGTGCCAGCAGTTTCCTAGCGGGAGCCTTGGCCGGGGAGCTGTTTTTT. Residues: CASSFLAGALAGELFF.

This clone has a handful of counts. V and J are TRBV19 and TRBJ2-7; D perhaps matches TRBD2 (6 bases). Trimming removed 1 base at V and 2 bases at J, with 15 bases between. Germline lookup yields CDR1 LNHDA and CDR2 SQIVND (reference sequence). The CDR3 runs to 16 residues. As DNA, the CDR3 is TGTGCCAGTAGTATAGCCCGGGGTAGCGGACCCTACGAGCAGTACTTC. Translation: CASSIARGSGPYEQYF.

This chain connects TRBV5-5 to TRBJ2-1; D is uncertain. Trimming removed 0 bases from V and 4 bases from J, with 5 bases in between. The CDR3 is made up of 13 amino acids. CDR1 is SGHKS and CDR2 is YYEKEE in the germline V gene (reference sequence). The chain's CDR3 is CASSLAVYNEQFF. CDR3 DNA sequence: TGTGCCAGCAGCTTGGCAGTTTACAATGAGCAGTTCTTC.

This clone has a handful of counts. This chain uses TRBV7-5 with TRBJ2-1; the D call TRBD1 from the table was never checked on the DNA. TRBV7-5 is a pseudogene. The CDR3 sequence is 17 residues long. Here the CDR3 DNA reads TGTGTCAGAAGCTACCCTGGACAGGGCTCTTACTACAATGAGCAGTTCTTC. Its protein product is CVRSYPGQGSYYNEQFF.

The CDR3, as DNA: TGTGCCAGCAGTTACTCCGGGGGCCACACTGAAGCTTTCTTT. Amino acids: CASSYSGGHTEAFF. The chain couples TRBV6-5 to TRBJ1-1; a possible D gene is TRBD1 (6 bases). This CDR3 region has 14 residues. The germline CDR1 and CDR2 sequences are MNHEY and SVGAGI. With 0 bases removed from V and 3 bases from J, the gap between germline ends came to 8 bases.

This chain links TRBV7-9 with TRBJ2-3, with unresolved D. With 3 bases removed from V and 2 bases from J, the gap between germline ends came to 3 bases. CDR1 and CDR2 (germline): SEHNR, FQNEAQ (reference sequence). CDR3 length: 12 residues. CDR3 region: CASSFFTDTQYF. The CDR3 DNA follows: TGTGCCAGCAGCTTCTTCACAGATACGCAGTATTTT.

This clone was seen only once. This rearrangement joins TRBV7-9 to TRBJ1-1; possibly TRBD1 for D (6 bases). CDR1 is SEHNR, CDR2 FQNEAQ, per germline (reference sequence). The CDR3 is 12 residues long. Trimming left V 6 bases short and J 4 bases short, with 9 bases between. Here the CDR3 DNA reads TGTGCCAGCAGTAGGGGGGGCACTGAAGCTTTCTTT. This codes for CASSRGGTEAFF.

This clone has just a few counts. DNA of the CDR3: TGTGCAAGTCGCCCTTTGTCTCCACAACCCAGCGGGGGGATGAGCTCCTACAATGAGCAGTTCTTC. Protein product: CASRPLSPQPSGGMSSYNEQFF. V usage is TRBV12-2 and J usage is TRBJ2-1; the table's D gene call, TRBD2, was not cross checked with the DNA. TRBV12-2 represents a pseudogene. The CDR3 runs to 22 residues.

This clone was detected only a few times. This sequence joins TRBV11-2 and TRBJ2-5; perhaps TRBD2 as D (5 bases). V dropped 7 bases and J dropped 5 bases, with 17 bases sitting between them. The CDR3 consists of 14 residues. Per the germline V gene, CDR1 is SGHAT and CDR2 is FQNNGV. CDR3 amino acids: CASTLRRRGETQYF. CDR3 nucleotide sequence: TGTGCCAGCACCCTCAGGAGACGAGGGGAGACCCAGTACTTC. The whole variable domain, remainder taken from reference TRBV11-2 and TRBJ2-5, is EAGVAQSPRYKIIEKRQSVAFWCNPISGHATLYWYQQILGQGPKLLIQFQNNGVVDDSQLPKDRFSAERLKGVDSTLKIQPAKLEDSAVYLCASTLRRRGETQYFGPGTRLLVL.